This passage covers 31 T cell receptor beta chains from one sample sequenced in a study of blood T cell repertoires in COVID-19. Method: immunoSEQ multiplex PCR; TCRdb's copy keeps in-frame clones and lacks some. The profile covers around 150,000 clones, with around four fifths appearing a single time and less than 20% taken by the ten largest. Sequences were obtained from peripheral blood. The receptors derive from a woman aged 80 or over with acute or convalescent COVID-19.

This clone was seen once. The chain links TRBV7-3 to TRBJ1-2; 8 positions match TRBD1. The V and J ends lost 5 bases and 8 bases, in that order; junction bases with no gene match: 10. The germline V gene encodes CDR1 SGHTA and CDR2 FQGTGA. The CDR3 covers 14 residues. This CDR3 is CASSPGTGSWGYTF. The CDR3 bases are TGTGCCAGCAGCCCCGGGACAGGCTCCTGGGGCTACACCTTC.

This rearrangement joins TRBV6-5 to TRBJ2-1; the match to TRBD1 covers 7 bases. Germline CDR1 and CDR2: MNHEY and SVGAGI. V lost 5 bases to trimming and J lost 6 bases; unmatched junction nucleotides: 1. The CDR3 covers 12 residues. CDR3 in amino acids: CASSRQGNEQFF. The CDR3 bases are TGTGCCAGCAGTAGACAGGGCAATGAGCAGTTCTTC.

The CDR3 DNA is TGTGCCAGCAGACTGACCCCGGGAGGAAGTGATACGCAGTATTTT. Amino acids: CASRLTPGGSDTQYF. The chain uses TRBV28 and TRBJ2-3; 7 bases fit TRBD2. The ends lost 6 bases at V and 6 bases at J; junction bases unmatched: 12. CDR1 and CDR2 from the germline V gene are MDHEN and SYDVKM. The CDR3 extends over 15 amino acids.

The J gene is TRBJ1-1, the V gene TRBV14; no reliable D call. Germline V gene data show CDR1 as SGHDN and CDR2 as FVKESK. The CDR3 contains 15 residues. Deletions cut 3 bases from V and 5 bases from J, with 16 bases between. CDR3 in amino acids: CASSHPGRVETEAFF. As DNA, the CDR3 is TGTGCCAGCAGCCATCCGGGTCGGGTGGAAACTGAAGCTTTCTTT.

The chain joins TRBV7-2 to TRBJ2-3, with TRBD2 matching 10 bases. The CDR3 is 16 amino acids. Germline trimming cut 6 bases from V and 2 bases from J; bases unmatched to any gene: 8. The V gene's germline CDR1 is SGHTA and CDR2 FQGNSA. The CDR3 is CASRKTLAGNTDTQYF. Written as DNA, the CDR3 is TGTGCCAGCAGAAAAACACTAGCGGGGAACACAGATACGCAGTATTTT.

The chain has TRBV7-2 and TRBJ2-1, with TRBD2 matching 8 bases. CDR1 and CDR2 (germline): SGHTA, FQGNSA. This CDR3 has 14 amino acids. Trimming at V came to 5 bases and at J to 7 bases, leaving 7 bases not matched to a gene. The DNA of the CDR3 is TGTGCCAGCAGCACCACGGGGGGGCATAATGAGCAGTTCTTC. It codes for CASSTTGGHNEQFF.

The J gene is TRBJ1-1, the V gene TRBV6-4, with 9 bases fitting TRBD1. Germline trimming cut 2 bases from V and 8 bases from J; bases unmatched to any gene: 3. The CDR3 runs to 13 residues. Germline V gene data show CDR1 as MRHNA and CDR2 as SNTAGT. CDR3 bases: TGTGCCAGCAGTGACACGGACAGGGGAGAAGCTTTCTTT. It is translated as CASSDTDRGEAFF.

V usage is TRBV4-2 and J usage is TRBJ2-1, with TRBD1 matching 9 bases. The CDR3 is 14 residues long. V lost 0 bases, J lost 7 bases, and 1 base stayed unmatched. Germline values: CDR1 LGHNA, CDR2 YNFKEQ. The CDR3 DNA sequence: TGTGCCAGCAGCCAAGACGACAGGGGGAATGAGCAGTTCTTC. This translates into CASSQDDRGNEQFF.

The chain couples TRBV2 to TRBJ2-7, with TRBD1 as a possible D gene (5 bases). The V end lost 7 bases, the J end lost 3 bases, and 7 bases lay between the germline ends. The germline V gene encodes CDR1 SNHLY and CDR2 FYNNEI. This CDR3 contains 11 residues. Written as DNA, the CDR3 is TGTGCCAGCACCGACAGCTACGAGCAGTACTTC. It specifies CASTDSYEQYF.

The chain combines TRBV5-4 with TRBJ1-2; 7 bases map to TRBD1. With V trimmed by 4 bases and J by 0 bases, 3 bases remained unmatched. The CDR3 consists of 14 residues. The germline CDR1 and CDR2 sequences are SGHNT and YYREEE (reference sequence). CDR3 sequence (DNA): TGTGCCAGCAGCCGTGGGACAGCTAACTATGGCTACACCTTC. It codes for CASSRGTANYGYTF.

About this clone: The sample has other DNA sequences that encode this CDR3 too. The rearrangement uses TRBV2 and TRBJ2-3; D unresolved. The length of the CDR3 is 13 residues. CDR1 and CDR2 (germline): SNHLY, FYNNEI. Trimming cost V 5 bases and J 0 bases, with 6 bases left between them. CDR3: CASSLTSTDTQYF. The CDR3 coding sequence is TGTGCCAGCAGTCTTACTAGCACAGATACGCAGTATTTT.

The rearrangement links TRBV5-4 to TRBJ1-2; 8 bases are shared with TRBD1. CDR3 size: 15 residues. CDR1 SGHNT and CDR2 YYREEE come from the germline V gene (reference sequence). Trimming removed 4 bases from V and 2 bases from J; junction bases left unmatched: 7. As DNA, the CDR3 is TGTGCCAGCAGCACCCCCGGACAGGGAAACTATGGCTACACCTTC. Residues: CASSTPGQGNYGYTF.

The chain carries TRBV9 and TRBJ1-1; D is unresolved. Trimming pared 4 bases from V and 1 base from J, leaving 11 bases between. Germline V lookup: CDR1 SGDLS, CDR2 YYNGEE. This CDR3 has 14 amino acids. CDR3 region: CASSQTQKNTEAFF. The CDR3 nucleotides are TGTGCCAGCAGCCAGACTCAAAAGAACACTGAAGCTTTCTTT.

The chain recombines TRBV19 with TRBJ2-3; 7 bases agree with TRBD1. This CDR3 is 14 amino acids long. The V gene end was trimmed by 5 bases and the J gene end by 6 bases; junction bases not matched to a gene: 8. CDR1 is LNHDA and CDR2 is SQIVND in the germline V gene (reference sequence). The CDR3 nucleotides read TGTGCCAGTAGTCGGGCCAGGGGGACGGATACGCAGTATTTT. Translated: CASSRARGTDTQYF.

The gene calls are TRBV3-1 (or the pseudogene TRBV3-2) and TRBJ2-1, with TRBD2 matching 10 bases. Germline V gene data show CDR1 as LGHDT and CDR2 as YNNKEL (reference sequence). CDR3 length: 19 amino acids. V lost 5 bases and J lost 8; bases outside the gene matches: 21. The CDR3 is CASSKGRVVLAGVPDEQFF. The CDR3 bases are TGTGCCAGCAGCAAAGGAAGGGTTGTGCTAGCGGGAGTGCCCGATGAGCAGTTCTTC.

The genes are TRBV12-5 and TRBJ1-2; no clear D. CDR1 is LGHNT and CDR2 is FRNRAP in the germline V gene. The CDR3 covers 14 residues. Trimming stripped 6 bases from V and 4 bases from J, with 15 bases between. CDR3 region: CASGLGEGRYGYTF. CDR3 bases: TGTGCTAGTGGCCTGGGAGAGGGCCGCTATGGCTACACCTTC.

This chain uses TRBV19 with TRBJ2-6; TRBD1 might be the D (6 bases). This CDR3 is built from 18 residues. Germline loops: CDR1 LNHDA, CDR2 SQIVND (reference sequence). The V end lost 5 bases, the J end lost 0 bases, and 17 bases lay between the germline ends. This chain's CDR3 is CASSDPGTLSSGANVLTF. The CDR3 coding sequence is TGTGCCAGTAGTGACCCCGGGACACTAAGCTCTGGGGCCAACGTCCTGACTTTC.

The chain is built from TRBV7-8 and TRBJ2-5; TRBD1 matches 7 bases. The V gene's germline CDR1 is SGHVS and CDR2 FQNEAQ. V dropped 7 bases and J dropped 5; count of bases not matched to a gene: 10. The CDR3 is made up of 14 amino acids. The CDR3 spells CASTFQTGLETQYF. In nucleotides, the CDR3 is TGTGCCAGCACTTTCCAGACAGGGTTGGAGACCCAGTACTTC.

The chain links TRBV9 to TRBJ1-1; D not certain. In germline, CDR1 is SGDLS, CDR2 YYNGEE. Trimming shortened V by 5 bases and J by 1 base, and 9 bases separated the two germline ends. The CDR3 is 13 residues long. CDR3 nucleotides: TGTGCCAGCAGTCTGGAGGAGAACACTGAAGCTTTCTTT. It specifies CASSLEENTEAFF.

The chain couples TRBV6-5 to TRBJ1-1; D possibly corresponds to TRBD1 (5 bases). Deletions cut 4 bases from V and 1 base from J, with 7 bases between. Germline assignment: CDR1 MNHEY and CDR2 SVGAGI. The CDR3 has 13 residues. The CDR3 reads CASSFGQNTEAFF. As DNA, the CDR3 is TGTGCCAGCAGTTTCGGACAGAACACTGAAGCTTTCTTT.

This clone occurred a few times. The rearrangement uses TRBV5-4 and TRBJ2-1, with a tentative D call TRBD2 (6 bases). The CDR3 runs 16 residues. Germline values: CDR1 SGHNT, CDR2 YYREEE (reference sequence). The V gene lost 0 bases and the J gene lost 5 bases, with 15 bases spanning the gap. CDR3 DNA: TGTGCCAGCAGCTTGGCCGAACTAGCCGCGCACAATGAGCAGTTCTTC. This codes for CASSLAELAAHNEQFF.

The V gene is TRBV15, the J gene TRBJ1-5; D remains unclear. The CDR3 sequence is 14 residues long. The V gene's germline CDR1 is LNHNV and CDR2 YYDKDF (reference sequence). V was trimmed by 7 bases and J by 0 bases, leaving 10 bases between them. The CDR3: CATTRVNSNQPQHF. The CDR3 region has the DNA TGTGCCACCACACGGGTTAATAGCAATCAGCCCCAGCATTTT.

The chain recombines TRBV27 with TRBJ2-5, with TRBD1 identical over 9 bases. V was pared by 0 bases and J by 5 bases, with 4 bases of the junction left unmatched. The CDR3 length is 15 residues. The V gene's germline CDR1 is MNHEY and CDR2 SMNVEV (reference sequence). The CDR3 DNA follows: TGTGCCAGCAGTTTATCCGGGACAGGGAGTGAGACCCAGTACTTC. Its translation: CASSLSGTGSETQYF.

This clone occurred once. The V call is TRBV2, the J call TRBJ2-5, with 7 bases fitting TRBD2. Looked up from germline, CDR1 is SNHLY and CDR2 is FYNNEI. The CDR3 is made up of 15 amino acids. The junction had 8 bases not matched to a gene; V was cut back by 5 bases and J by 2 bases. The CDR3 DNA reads TGTGCCAGCAGTCTCGACCGGGACTATCAAGAGACCCAGTACTTC. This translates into CASSLDRDYQETQYF.

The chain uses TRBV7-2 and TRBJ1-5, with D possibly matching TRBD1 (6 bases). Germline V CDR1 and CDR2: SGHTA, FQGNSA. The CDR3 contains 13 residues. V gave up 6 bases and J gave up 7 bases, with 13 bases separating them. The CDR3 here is CASSQSRGQPQHF. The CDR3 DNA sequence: TGTGCCAGCAGTCAAAGCAGGGGACAGCCCCAGCATTTT.

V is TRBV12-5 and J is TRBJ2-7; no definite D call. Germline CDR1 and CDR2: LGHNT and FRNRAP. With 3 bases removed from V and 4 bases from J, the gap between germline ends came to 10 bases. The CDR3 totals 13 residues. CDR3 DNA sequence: TGTGCTAGTGGTTTCGGATACGGGTACGAGCAGTACTTC. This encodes CASGFGYGYEQYF.

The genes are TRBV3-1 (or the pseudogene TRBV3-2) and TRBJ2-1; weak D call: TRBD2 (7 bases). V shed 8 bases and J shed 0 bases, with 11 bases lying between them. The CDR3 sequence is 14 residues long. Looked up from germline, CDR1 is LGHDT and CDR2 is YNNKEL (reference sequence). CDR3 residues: CASGGAPSYNEQFF. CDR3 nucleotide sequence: TGTGCCAGCGGGGGGGCCCCCTCCTACAATGAGCAGTTCTTC.

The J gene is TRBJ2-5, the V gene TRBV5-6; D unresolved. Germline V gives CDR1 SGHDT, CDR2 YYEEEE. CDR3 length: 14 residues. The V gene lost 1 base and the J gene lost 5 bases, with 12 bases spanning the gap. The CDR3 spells CASSLYSLRETQYF. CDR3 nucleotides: TGTGCCAGCAGCTTGTACAGTCTCAGGGAGACCCAGTACTTC.

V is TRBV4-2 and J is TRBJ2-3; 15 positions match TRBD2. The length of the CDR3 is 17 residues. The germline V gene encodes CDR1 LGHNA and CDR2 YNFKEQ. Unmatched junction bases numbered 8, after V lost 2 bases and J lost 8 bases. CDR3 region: CASSQYGLAGGPGTQYF. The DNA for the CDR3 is TGTGCCAGCAGCCAATACGGACTAGCGGGGGGGCCGGGTACGCAGTATTTT.

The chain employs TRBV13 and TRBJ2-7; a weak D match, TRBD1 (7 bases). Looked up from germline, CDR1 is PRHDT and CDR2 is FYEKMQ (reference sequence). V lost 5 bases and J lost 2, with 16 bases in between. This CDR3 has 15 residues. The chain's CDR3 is CASSLWGRGAYEQYF. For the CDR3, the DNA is TGTGCCAGCAGCCTTTGGGGCAGGGGGGCCTACGAGCAGTACTTC.

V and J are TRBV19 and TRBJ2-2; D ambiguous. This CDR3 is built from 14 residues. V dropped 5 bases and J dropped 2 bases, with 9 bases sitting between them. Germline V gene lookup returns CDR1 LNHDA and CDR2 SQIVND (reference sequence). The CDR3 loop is CASSLAFNTGELFF. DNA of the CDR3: TGTGCCAGTAGTCTGGCATTTAACACCGGGGAGCTGTTTTTT.